This T cell receptor beta chain appears in the sequencing data of a study of T cell responses to AZD1222 COVID-19 vaccine. The study, taken as a whole, reports: A mostly white British donor set with more females was recruited, and clonal diversity was possibly underestimated.

Comments on this clone: Its matching antigen is unknown.

J gave up 4 bases and V 0 bases, and 11 bases lay outside the gene matches. CDR3 length equals 17 residues. CDR1 and CDR2 from the germline V gene are SGHDN and FVKESK. The method was immunoSEQ multiplex PCR; TCRdb's version includes in-frame clones alone and lacks a portion of them. The table has 130,000 to 150,000 clones, around 91% seen once; the top ten hold around 5.5%. The TCR comes from an adult in good health. Sequences were derived from peripheral blood, sampled on day 0 of AZD1222 vaccination. The chain combines TRBV14 with TRBJ1-2, with 7 bases matching TRBD1. Here the CDR3 DNA reads TGTGCCAGCAGCCAAGATCAGGCTCAGGACAGGCGCTATGGCTACACCTTC. It is translated as CASSQDQAQDRRYGYTF.